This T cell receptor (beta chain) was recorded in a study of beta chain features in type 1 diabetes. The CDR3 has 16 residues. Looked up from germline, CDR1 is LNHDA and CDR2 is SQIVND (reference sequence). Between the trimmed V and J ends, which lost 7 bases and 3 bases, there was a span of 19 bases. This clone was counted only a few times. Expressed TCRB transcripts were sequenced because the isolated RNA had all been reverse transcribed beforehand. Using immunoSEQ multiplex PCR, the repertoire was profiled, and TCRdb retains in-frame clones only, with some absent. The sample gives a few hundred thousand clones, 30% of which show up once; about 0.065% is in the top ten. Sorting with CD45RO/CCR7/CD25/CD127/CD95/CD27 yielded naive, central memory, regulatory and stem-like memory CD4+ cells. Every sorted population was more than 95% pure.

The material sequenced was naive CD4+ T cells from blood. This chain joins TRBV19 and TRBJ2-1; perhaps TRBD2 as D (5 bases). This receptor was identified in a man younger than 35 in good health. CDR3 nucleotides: TGTGCCAGTACCCATGGGTTGACTATGATCTACAATGAGCAGTTCTTC. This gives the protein CASTHGLTMIYNEQFF.